This TCR beta chain was identified during a study of beta chain features in type 1 diabetes. As for the study in general: The patients were much like the healthy donors in age, gender and cell yields. There were some 110 million sorted cells examined across all samples. Whole-study findings and limits: All four CD4+ subsets from Type 1 diabetes patients carried moderately but significantly shorter TCRB CDR3s. High TCR expression in some cells could lead to their over-representation in cDNA sequencing.

This clone was seen a few times. What it binds is unknown. The germline V gene has CDR1 GTSNPN and CDR2 SVGIG (reference sequence). The CDR3 is 17 residues long. Germline trimming cut 0 bases from V and 0 bases from J; bases unmatched to any gene: 9. Expressed TCRB transcripts were sequenced after all isolated RNA was converted to cDNA. Clones were read by immunoSEQ multiplex PCR, and TCRdb kept only the in-frame ones, dropping some. The sample lists about 300,000 clones, roughly 12% seen once, with 0.013% to 0.015% in the top ten. The clonotype originates from a woman under 30 with type 1 diabetes. The material sequenced was naive CD4+ T cells from blood. The J gene is TRBJ2-5, the V gene TRBV30; 8 bases map to TRBD2. This CDR3 reads CAWSVLRASGYQETQYF. Here the CDR3 DNA reads TGTGCCTGGAGTGTACTTCGGGCTAGCGGGTACCAAGAGACCCAGTACTTC.